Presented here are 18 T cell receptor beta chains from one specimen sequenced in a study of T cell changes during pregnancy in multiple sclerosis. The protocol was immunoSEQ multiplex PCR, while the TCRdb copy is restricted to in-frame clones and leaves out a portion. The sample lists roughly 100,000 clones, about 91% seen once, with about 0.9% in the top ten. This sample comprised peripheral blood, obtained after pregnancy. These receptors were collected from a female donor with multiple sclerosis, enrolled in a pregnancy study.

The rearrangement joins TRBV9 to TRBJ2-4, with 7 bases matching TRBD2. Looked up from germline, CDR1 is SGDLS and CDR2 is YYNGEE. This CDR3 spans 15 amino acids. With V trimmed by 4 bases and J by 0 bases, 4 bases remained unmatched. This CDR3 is CASSSSGLAKNIQYF. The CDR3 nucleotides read TGTGCCAGCAGCTCTAGCGGCTTAGCCAAAAACATTCAGTACTTC.

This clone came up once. CDR3 DNA: TGCGCCAGCAGCTTAGGGGGAATGAACACTGAAGCTTTCTTT. It specifies CASSLGGMNTEAFF. V is TRBV5-1 and J is TRBJ1-1, with D tentatively TRBD1 (6 bases). The CDR3 covers 14 residues. Trimming removed 2 bases from V and 0 bases from J, with 8 bases in between. Germline CDR1 and CDR2: SGHRS and YFSETQ. Drawing the rest from reference TRBV5-1 and TRBJ1-1, the complete variable domain is KAGVTQTPRYLIKTRGQQVTLSCSPISGHRSVSWYQQTPGQGLQFLFEYFSETQRNKGNFPGRFSGRQFSNSRSEMNVSTLELGDSALYLCASSLGGMNTEAFFGQGTRLTVV.

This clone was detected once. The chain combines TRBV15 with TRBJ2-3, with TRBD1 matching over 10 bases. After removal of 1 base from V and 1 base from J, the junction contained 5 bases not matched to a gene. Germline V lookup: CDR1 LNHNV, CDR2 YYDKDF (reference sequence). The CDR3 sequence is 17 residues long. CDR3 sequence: CATSRGAGTGGTDTQYF. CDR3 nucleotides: TGTGCCACCAGCAGAGGGGCCGGGACAGGGGGCACAGATACGCAGTATTTT.

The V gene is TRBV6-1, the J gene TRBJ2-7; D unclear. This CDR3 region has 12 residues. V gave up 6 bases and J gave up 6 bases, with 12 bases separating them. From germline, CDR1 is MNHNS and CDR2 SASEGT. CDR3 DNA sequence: TGTGCCAGCAGCAAGCCTTTAGCCGAGCAGTACTTC. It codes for CASSKPLAEQYF.

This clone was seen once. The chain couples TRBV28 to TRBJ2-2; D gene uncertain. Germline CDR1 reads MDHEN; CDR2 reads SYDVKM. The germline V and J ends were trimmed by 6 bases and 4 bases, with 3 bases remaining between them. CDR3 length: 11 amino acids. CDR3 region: CASSITGELFF. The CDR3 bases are TGTGCCAGCAGCATCACCGGGGAGCTGTTTTTT.

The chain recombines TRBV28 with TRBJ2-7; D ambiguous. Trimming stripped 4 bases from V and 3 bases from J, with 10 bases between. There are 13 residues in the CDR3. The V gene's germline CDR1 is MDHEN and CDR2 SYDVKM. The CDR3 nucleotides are TGTGCCAGCAGTTATCCCACCTACTACGAGCAGTACTTC. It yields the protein CASSYPTYYEQYF.

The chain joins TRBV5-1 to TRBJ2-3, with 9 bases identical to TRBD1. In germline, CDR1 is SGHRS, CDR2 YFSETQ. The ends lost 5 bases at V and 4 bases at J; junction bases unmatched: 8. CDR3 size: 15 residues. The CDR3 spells CASSSTGGSADTQYF. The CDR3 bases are TGCGCCAGCAGTTCCACAGGGGGCTCTGCAGATACGCAGTATTTT.

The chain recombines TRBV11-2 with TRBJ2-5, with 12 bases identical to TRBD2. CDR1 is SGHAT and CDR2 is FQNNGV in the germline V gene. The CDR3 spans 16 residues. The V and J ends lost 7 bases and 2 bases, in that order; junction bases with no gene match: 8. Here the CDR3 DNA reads TGTGCCAGCACTATCGGACTAGCGGGGCTTCAAGAGACCCAGTACTTC. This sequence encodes CASTIGLAGLQETQYF.

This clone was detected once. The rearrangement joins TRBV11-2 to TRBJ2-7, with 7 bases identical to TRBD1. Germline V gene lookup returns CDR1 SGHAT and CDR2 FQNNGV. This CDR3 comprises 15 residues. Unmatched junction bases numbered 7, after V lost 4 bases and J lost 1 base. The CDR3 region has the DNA TGTGCCAGCAGCTCATACAGGGGCTCGTCCTACGAGCAGTACTTC. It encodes CASSSYRGSSYEQYF.

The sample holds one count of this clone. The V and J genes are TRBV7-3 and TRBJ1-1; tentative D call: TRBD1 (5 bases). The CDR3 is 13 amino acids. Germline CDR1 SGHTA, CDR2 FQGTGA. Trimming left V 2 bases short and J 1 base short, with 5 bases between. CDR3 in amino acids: CASSLGANTEAFF. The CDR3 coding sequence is TGTGCCAGCAGCTTAGGGGCGAACACTGAAGCTTTCTTT.

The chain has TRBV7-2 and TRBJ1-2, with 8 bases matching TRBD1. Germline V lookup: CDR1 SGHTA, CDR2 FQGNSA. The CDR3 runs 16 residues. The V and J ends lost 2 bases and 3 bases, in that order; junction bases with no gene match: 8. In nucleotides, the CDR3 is TGTGCCAGCAGCTTAATAGGACAGGGTGGTTACTATGGCTACACCTTC. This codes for CASSLIGQGGYYGYTF.

The CDR3 sequence: CATRKLAAREQYF. The CDR3 region has the DNA TGTGCCACCCGGAAGTTAGCAGCTCGCGAGCAGTACTTC. V is TRBV7-8 and J is TRBJ2-7; D uncertain. The germline V and J ends were trimmed by 10 bases and 6 bases, with 19 bases remaining between them. This CDR3 is built from 13 residues. Per the germline V gene, CDR1 is SGHVS and CDR2 is FQNEAQ.

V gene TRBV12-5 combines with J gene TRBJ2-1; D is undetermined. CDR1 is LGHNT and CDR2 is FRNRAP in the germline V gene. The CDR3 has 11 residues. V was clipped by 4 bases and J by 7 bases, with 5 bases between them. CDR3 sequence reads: CASGSPNEQFF. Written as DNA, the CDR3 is TGTGCTAGTGGTTCCCCGAATGAGCAGTTCTTC.

The CDR3 coding sequence is TGTGCCAGTAGTATAGATAAGACAGTCCTGAACACTGAAGCTTTCTTT. Encoded protein: CASSIDKTVLNTEAFF. The rearrangement uses TRBV19 and TRBJ1-1; possible D gene TRBD1, 5 bases. Germline CDR1 and CDR2: LNHDA and SQIVND (reference sequence). The CDR3 contains 16 residues. Between the trimmed V and J ends, which lost 0 bases and 0 bases, there was a span of 11 bases.

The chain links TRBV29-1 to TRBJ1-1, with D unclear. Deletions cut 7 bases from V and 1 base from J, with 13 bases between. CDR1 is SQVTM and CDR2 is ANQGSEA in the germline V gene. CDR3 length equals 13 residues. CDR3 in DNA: TGCAGCGCCGGAGAGGATCCGAACACTGAAGCTTTCTTT. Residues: CSAGEDPNTEAFF.

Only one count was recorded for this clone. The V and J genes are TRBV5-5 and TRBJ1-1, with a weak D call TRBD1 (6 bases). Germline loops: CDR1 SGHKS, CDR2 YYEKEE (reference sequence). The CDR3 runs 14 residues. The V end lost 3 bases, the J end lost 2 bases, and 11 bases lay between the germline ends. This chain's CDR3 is CASSSGQTNTEAFF. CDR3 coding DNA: TGTGCCAGCAGCTCCGGACAGACTAACACTGAAGCTTTCTTT.

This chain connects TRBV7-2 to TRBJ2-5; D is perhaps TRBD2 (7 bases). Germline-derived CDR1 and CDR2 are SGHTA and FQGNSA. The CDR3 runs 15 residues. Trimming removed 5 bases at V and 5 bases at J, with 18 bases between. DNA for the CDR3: TGTGCCAGCAGCCCGAGAGCCGGGGGGCTCGAGACCCAGTACTTC. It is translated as CASSPRAGGLETQYF.

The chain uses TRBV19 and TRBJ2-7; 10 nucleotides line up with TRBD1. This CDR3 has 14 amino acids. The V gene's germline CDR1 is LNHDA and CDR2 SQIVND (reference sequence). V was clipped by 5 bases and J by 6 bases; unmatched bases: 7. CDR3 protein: CASSEGQGTGEQYF. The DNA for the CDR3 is TGTGCCAGTAGTGAGGGACAGGGGACAGGCGAGCAGTACTTC. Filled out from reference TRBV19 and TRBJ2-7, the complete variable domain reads DGGITQSPKYLFRKEGQNVTLSCEQNLNHDAMYWYRQDPGQGLRLIYYSQIVNDFQKGDIAEGYSVSREKKESFPLTVTSAQKNPTAFYLCASSEGQGTGEQYFGPGTRLTVT.